The T cell receptor (beta chain) described here comes from a study of OX40 agonist ivuxolimab in advanced cancers. Study-level information: Patients undergoing dose escalation presented with hepatocellular carcinoma, melanoma, renal cell or head and neck cancer. General observations from the study: Patients with a partial response at 0.1-3.0 mg/kg had among the lowest clonal expansion. Both blood CD4+ and CD8+ T cells showed clonal growth by week 6 at 0.1 to 3.0 mg/kg. Averaged across samples, CD8+ T cells carried more expanded clones than CD4+ did.

A remark on this clone: Its antigen is still unknown.

Only in-frame clones appear in the TCRdb table, and some are missing; sequencing was by immunoSEQ multiplex PCR. The table has fewer than 50,000 clones, around nine tenths seen once. The CDR3 covers 11 residues. Germline V gene lookup returns CDR1 SQVTM and CDR2 ANQGSEA. Trimming took off 4 bases at V and 3 bases at J, with 6 bases between the two ends. The chain combines TRBV29-1 with TRBJ2-5; D might be TRBD2 (5 bases). The source of this sequence is an adult with an advanced solid tumor such as melanoma, head and neck, liver or kidney cancer. The input for sequencing was CD4+ or CD8+ T cells sorted from blood, taken in a trial of the OX40 agonist ivuxolimab. This CDR3 reads CSVGGEETQYF. The CDR3 DNA reads as TGCAGCGTTGGGGGAGAAGAGACCCAGTACTTC.